This T cell receptor beta chain stems from a study of blood T cell repertoires in COVID-19. Across the study: T cells, B-cell-depleted T cells, or PBMCs provided the cDNA or gDNA that served as material.

The CDR3 totals 14 residues. The ends lost 8 bases at V and 1 base at J; junction bases unmatched: 1. Germline lookup yields CDR1 MDHEN and CDR2 SYDVKM. Participants were aged about 18 to 100 years from around 26 US areas. In assigning cohorts, the study relied on participant-reported clinical history. Here immunoSEQ multiplex PCR was the method, and the copy in TCRdb shows in-frame clones only, minus some. Seen here are approximately 470,000 clones, about nine tenths observed once, and the top ten hold under 0.85%. The sequencing sample was made of PBMCs or T cells enriched from blood (not recorded which). The sequence came from a woman younger than 30 who had recovered from COVID-19. The chain combines TRBV28 with TRBJ1-5; 11 bases align to TRBD1. CDR3 in DNA: TGTGCCAGCTGGGACAGGGGGAGCAATCAGCCCCAGCATTTT. As protein: CASWDRGSNQPQHF.